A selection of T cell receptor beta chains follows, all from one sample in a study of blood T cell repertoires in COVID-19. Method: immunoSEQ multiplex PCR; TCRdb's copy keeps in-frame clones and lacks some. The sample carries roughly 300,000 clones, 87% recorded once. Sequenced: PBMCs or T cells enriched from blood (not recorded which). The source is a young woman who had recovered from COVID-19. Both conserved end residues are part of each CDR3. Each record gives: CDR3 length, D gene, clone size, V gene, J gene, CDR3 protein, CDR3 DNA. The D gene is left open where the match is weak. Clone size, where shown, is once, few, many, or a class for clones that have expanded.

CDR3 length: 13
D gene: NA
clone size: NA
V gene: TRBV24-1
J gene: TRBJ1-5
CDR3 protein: CATRQGLGQPQHF
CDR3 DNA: TGTGCCACCAGGCAGGGTTTGGGTCAGCCCCAGCATTTT

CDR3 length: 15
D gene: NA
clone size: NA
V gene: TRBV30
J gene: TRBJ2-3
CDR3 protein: CAWSMSRRGTDTQYF
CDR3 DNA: TGTGCCTGGAGTATGTCTCGGCGGGGCACAGATACGCAGTATTTT

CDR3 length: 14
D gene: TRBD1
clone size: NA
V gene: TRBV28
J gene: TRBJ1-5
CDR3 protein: CASKQGAGNQPQHF
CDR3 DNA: TGTGCCAGCAAGCAGGGGGCTGGCAATCAGCCCCAGCATTTT

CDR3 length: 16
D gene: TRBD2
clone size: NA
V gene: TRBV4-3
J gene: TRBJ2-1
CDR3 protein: CASSQDTGLAYNEQFF
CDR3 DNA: TGCGCCAGCAGCCAAGATACTGGACTAGCTTACAATGAGCAGTTCTTC

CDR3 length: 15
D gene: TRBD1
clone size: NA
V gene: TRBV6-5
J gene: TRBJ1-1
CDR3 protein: CASLNGQGAGTEAFF
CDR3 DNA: TGTGCCAGCCTAAACGGGCAGGGGGCGGGAACTGAAGCTTTCTTT

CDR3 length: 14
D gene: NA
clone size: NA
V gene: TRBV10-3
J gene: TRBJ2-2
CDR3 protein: CAISVESHTGELFF
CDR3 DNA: TGTGCCATCAGTGTTGAGAGTCACACCGGGGAGCTGTTTTTT

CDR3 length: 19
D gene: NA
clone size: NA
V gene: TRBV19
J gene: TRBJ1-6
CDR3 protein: CASTVPPEQGPWKGFTLHF
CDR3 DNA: TGTGCCAGTACGGTCCCACCGGAACAGGGCCCTTGGAAGGGATTCACCCTCCACTTT

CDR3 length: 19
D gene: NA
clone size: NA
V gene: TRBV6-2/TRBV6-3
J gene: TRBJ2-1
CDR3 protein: CASSYRDGDVWSSYNEQFF
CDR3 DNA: TGTGCCAGCAGTTACCGGGATGGGGATGTCTGGAGCTCCTACAATGAGCAGTTCTTC

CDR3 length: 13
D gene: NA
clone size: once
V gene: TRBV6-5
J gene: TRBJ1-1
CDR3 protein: CASSYGTGTEAFF
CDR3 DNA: TGTGCCAGCAGTTACGGTACAGGCACTGAAGCTTTCTTT

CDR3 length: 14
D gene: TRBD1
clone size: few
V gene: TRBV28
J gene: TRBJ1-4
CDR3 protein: CASSLQGAGEKLFF
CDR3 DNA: TGTGCCAGCAGTTTACAGGGGGCAGGTGAAAAACTGTTTTTT

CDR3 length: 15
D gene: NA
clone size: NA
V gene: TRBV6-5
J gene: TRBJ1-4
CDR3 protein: CASSYDRRTNEKLFF
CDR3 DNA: TGTGCCAGCAGTTACGACAGGAGAACTAATGAAAAACTGTTTTTT

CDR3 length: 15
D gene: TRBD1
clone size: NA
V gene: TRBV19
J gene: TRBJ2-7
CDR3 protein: CASSIGDSGTYEQYF
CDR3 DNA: TGTGCCAGTAGTATAGGGGACAGCGGAACCTACGAGCAGTACTTC

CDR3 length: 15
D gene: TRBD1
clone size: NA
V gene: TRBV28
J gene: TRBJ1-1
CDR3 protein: CASSPPGQGATEAFF
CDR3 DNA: TGTGCCAGCAGTCCCCCGGGACAGGGGGCCACTGAAGCTTTCTTT

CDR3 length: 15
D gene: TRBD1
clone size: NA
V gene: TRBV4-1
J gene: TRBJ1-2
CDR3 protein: CASSQGDRANYGYTF
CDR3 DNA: TGCGCCAGCAGCCAAGGGGACAGGGCCAACTATGGCTACACCTTC

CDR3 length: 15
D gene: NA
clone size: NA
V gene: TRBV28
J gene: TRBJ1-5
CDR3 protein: CASSLLRTGNQPQHF
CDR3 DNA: TGTGCCAGCAGTTTGCTAAGGACAGGCAATCAGCCCCAGCATTTT

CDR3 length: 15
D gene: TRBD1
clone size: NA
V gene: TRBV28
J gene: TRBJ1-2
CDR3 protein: CASSFGQGINYGYTF
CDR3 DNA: TGTGCCAGCAGTTTCGGACAGGGGATTAACTATGGCTACACCTTC

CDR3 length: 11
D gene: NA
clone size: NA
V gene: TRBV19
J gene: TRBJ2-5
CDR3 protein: CASSQRETQYF
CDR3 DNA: TGTGCCAGTAGTCAGCGGGAGACCCAGTACTTC

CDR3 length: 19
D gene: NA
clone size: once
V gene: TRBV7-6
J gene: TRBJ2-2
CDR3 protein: CASSFTEAGPPKVGGELFF
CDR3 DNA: TGTGCCAGCAGCTTTACTGAGGCGGGGCCACCGAAAGTTGGCGGGGAGCTGTTTTTT

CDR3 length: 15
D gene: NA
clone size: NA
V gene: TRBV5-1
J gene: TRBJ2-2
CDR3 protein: CASSLNTGYTGELFF
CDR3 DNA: TGCGCCAGCAGCTTAAACACAGGGTACACCGGGGAGCTGTTTTTT

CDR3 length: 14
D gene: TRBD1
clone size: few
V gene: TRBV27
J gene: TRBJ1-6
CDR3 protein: CASSYRGRNSPLHF
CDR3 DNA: TGTGCCAGCAGTTACAGGGGGCGAAATTCACCCCTCCACTTT

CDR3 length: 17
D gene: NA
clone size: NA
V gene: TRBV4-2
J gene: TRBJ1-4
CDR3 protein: CASSQGGVTTTNEKLFF
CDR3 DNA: TGTGCCAGCAGCCAAGGGGGCGTGACAACAACTAATGAAAAACTGTTTTTT

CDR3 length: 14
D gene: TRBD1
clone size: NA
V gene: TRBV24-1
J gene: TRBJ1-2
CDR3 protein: CATSERGRNYGYTF
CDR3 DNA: TGTGCCACCAGTGAGAGGGGGCGTAACTATGGCTACACCTTC

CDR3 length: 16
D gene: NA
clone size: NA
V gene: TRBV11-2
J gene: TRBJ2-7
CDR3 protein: CASSTHPQGPSYEQYF
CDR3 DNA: TGTGCCAGCAGCACGCACCCCCAGGGGCCATCCTACGAGCAGTACTTC

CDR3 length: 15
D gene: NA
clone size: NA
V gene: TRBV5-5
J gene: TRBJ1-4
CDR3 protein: CASTRGGRTNEKLFF
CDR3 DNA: TGTGCCAGCACCCGGGGGGGACGGACTAATGAAAAACTGTTTTTT

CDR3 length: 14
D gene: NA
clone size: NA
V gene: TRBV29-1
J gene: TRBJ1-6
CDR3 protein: CSVGEAGDNSPLHF
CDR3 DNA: TGCAGCGTTGGGGAAGCGGGGGATAATTCACCCCTCCACTTT

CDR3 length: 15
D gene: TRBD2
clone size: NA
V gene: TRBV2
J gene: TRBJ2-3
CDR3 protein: CASSEDSGGFDTQYF
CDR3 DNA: TGTGCCAGCAGTGAGGATAGCGGGGGTTTCGATACGCAGTATTTT

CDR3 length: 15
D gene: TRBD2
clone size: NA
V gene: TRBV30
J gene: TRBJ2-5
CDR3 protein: CAWSVTGGLGETQYF
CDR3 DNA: TGTGCCTGGAGTGTGACGGGGGGGCTGGGAGAGACCCAGTACTTC

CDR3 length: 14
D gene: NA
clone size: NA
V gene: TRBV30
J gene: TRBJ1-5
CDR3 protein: CAWAGGSGNQPQHF
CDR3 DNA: TGTGCCTGGGCCGGGGGGTCGGGCAATCAGCCCCAGCATTTT

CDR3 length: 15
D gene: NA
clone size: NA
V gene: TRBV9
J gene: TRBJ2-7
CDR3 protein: CASSVEGGGRFEQYF
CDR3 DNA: TGTGCCAGCAGCGTAGAGGGCGGGGGCCGATTTGAGCAGTACTTC

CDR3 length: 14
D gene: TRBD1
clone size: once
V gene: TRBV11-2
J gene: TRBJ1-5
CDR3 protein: CASSRDRGNQPQHF
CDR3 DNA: TGTGCCAGCAGTCGGGACAGAGGGAATCAGCCCCAGCATTTT

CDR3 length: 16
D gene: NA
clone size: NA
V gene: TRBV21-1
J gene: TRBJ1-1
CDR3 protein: CASSNGQGSLNTEAFF
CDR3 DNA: TGTGCCAGCAGCAATGGGCAGGGGTCCTTGAACACTGAAGCTTTCTTT

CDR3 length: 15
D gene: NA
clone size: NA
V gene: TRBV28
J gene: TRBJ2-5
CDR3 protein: CASSLFAGVSETQYF
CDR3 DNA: TGTGCCAGCAGTTTATTCGCAGGGGTTTCGGAGACCCAGTACTTC

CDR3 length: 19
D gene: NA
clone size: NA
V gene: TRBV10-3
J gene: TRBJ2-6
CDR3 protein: CAIRGQGFSSVSGANVLTF
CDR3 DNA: TGTGCCATCAGGGGGCAGGGTTTCTCTAGCGTCTCTGGGGCCAACGTCCTGACTTTC

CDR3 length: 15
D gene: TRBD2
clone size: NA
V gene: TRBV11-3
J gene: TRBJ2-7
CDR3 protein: CASSSGLAGSGEQYF
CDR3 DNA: TGTGCCAGCAGCTCGGGACTAGCGGGGTCCGGCGAGCAGTACTTC

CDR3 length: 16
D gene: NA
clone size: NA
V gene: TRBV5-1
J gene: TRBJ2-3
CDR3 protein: CASSIYVQTSTDTQYF
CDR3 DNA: TGCGCCAGCAGCATCTACGTTCAAACTAGCACAGATACGCAGTATTTT

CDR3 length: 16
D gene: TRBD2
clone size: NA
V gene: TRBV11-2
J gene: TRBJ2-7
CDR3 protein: CASSPQGAGNSYEQYF
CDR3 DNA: TGTGCCAGCAGCCCCCAGGGAGCGGGGAACTCCTACGAGCAGTACTTC

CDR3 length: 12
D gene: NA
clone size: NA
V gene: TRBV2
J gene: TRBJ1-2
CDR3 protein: CASSRGAYGYTF
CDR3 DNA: TGTGCCAGCAGTCGCGGGGCCTATGGCTACACCTTC

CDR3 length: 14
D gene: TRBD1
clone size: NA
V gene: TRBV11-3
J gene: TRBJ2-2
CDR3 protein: CASSPGTGAGELFF
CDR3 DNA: TGTGCCAGCAGCCCTGGGACAGGGGCAGGGGAGCTGTTTTTT

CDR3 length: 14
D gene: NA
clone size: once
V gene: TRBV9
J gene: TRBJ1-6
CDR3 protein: CASRGRDYNSPLHF
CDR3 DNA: TGTGCCAGCAGGGGGAGGGATTATAATTCACCCCTCCACTTT

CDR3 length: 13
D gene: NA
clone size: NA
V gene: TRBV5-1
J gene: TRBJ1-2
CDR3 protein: CASRLDSNYGYTF
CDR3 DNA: TGCGCCAGCAGGCTTGACAGCAACTATGGCTACACCTTC

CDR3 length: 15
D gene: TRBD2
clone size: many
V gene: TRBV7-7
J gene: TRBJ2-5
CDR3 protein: CASSSERGGKETQYF
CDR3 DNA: TGTGCCAGCAGCTCTGAGCGGGGGGGAAAAGAGACCCAGTACTTC

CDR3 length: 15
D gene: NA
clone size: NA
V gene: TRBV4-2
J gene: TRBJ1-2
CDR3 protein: CASSVRPTGNYGYTF
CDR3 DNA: TGTGCCAGCAGCGTTCGTCCGACAGGAAACTATGGCTACACCTTC

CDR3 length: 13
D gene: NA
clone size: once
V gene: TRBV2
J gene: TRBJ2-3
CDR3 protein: CASPGVLTDTQYF
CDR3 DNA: TGTGCCAGCCCAGGGGTTCTCACAGATACGCAGTATTTT

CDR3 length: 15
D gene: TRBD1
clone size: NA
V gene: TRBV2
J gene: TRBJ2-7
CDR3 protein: CASSEEGQGAGEQYF
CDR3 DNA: TGTGCCAGCAGTGAAGAAGGACAGGGGGCAGGCGAGCAGTACTTC

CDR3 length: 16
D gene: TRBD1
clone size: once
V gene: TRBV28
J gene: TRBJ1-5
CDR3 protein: CASSLTGAPSNQPQHF
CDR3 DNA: TGTGCCAGCAGTTTAACAGGGGCCCCAAGCAATCAGCCCCAGCATTTT

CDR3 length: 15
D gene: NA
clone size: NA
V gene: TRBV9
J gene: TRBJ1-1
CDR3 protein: CASSVDVGGNTEAFF
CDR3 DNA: TGTGCCAGCAGCGTAGACGTGGGGGGAAACACTGAAGCTTTCTTT

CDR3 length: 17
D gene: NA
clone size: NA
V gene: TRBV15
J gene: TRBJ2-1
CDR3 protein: CATSRVLGGGLDNEQFF
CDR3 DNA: TGTGCCACCAGCAGAGTTTTAGGGGGGGGGCTGGACAATGAGCAGTTCTTC

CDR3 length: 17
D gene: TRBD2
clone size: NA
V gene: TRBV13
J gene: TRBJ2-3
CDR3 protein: CASSFVPSSGMTDTQYF
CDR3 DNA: TGTGCCAGCAGCTTTGTACCCTCGAGCGGGATGACAGATACGCAGTATTTT

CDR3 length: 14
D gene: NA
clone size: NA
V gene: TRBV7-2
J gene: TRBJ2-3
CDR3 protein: CASSLFQSTDTQYF
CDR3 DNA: TGTGCCAGCAGCTTATTCCAAAGCACAGATACGCAGTATTTT

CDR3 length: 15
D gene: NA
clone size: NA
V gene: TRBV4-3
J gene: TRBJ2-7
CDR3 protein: CASSQDSAGGYEQYF
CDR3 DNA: TGCGCCAGCAGCCAAGATAGCGCAGGCGGCTACGAGCAGTACTTC

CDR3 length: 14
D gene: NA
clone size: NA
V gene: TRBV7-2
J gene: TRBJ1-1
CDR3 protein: CASSFLPAEAEAFF
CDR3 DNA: TGTGCCAGCAGCTTTCTCCCGGCGGAGGCTGAAGCTTTCTTT

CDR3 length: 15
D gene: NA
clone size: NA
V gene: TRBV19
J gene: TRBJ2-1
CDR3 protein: CASSMSGRSYNEQFF
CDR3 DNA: TGTGCCAGTAGTATGTCAGGGAGGTCCTACAATGAGCAGTTCTTC

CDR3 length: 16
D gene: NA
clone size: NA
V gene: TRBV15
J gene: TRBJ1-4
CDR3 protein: CATSRDPRLVGEKLFF
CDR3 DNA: TGTGCCACCAGCAGAGATCCCAGACTAGTAGGTGAAAAACTGTTTTTT

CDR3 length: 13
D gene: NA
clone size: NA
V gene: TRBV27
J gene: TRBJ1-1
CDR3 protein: CASSWGGNTEAFF
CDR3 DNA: TGTGCCAGCAGTTGGGGCGGGAACACTGAAGCTTTCTTT